This T cell receptor beta chain stems from a study of blood T cell repertoires in COVID-19. Study background: The United States, Italy and Spain provided the acute and convalescent COVID-19 samples.

CDR3 length: 19 amino acids. Germline loops: CDR1 ENHRY, CDR2 SYGVKD. V shed 3 bases and J shed 8 bases, with 29 bases lying between them. Recruitment covered about two dozen US areas and drew participants whose ages spanned about 18 to 90 years. Participants' reported clinical history set cohort assignment. TCRdb's table, derived via immunoSEQ multiplex PCR, lists solely in-frame clones and lacks some. The sample lists more than 100,000 clones, roughly 84% occurring once. The clonotype comes from a woman in her twenties or thirties who had recovered from COVID-19. Sequencing was performed on PBMCs or T cells enriched from blood (not recorded which). This chain joins TRBV10-3 and TRBJ2-1; weak D call: TRBD2 (5 bases). The CDR3 nucleotides read TGTGCCATCAGTGACGGACGGAGTACCCTTCTAACGGAGGTCCATGAGCAGTTCTTC. This gives the protein CAISDGRSTLLTEVHEQFF.